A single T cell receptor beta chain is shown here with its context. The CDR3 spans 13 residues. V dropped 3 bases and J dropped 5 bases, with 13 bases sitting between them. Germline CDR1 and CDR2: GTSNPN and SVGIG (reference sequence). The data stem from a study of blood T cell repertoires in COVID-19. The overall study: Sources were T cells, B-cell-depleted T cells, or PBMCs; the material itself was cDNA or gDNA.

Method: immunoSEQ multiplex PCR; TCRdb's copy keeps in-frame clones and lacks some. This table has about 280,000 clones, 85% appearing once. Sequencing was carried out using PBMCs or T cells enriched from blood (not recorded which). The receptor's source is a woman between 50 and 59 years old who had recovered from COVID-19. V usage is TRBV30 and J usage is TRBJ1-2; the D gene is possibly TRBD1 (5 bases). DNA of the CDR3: TGTGCCTGGAGATTAGAGGGACTGTATGGCTACACCTTC. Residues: CAWRLEGLYGYTF.